This passage covers 24 T cell receptor beta chains from one sample sequenced in a study of blood T cell repertoires in COVID-19. TCRdb's table, derived via immunoSEQ multiplex PCR, lists solely in-frame clones and lacks some. The sample consists of approximately 260,000 clones, 75% to 90% of them appearing once. Sequenced sample: peripheral blood. These receptors came from a woman aged 55-69 years with active or convalescent COVID-19.

The chain employs TRBV7-9 and TRBJ2-6; tentatively, D is TRBD2 (5 bases). V was shortened by 4 bases and J by 0 bases, with 16 bases between the two germline ends. CDR1 is SEHNR and CDR2 is FQNEAQ in the germline V gene (reference sequence). The CDR3 runs 18 residues. Here the CDR3 DNA reads TGTGCCAGCAGCTCCTCCCCCGGGGAGAACTCTGGGGCCAACGTCCTGACTTTC. It yields the protein CASSSSPGENSGANVLTF.

This chain connects TRBV11-2 to TRBJ1-1, with no clear D. Germline lookup yields CDR1 SGHAT and CDR2 FQNNGV. The CDR3 runs to 12 residues. With 5 bases removed from V and 6 bases from J, the gap between germline ends came to 10 bases. CDR3 DNA: TGTGCCAGCAGCCCCCAACGGGCTGAAGCTTTCTTT. This encodes CASSPQRAEAFF.

CDR3 region: CASSLAFSPLHF. CDR3 in DNA: TGTGCCAGCAGTTTGGCTTTCTCACCCCTCCACTTT. The chain recombines TRBV12-3 or TRBV12-4 with TRBJ1-6; D unresolved. The CDR3 loop spans 12 amino acids. The V gene lost 3 bases and the J gene lost 10 bases, with 7 bases spanning the gap.

The chain uses TRBV21-1 and TRBJ1-3; no DNA check was done on the table's D call, TRBD1. TRBV21-1 is flagged as a pseudogene. The CDR3 consists of 14 residues. The CDR3 reads CASRTGDTGNTIYF. The CDR3 DNA is TGTGCCAGCAGAACAGGGGATACGGGAAACACCATATATTTT.

The J gene is TRBJ1-6, the V gene TRBV30, with D maybe TRBD1 (6 bases). V was pared by 0 bases and J by 4 bases, with 10 bases between. The CDR3 is made up of 15 amino acids. Germline V lookup: CDR1 GTSNPN, CDR2 SVGIG (reference sequence). CDR3 sequence: CAWSVTDRYNSPLHF. The CDR3 DNA sequence: TGTGCCTGGAGTGTAACCGACAGGTATAATTCACCCCTCCACTTT.

Note on this clone: The same CDR3 arises from other DNA sequences in this sample as well. The chain joins TRBV9 to TRBJ1-2; tentatively, D is TRBD1 (5 bases). CDR3 size: 14 residues. Trimming left V 4 bases short and J 2 bases short, with 12 bases between. Germline V gene data show CDR1 as SGDLS and CDR2 as YYNGEE. The CDR3 nucleotides are TGTGCCAGCAGCCCCGGGCAGGGAAACTATGGCTACACCTTC. Its protein is CASSPGQGNYGYTF.

V usage is TRBV11-2 and J usage is TRBJ1-6; D ambiguous. The length of the CDR3 is 14 residues. CDR1 SGHAT and CDR2 FQNNGV come from the germline V gene. V was cut by 4 bases and J by 7 bases, with 11 bases left in between. CDR3 coding DNA: TGTGCCAGCAGCTATTACGGGGTAAATTCACCCCTCCACTTT. Encoded protein: CASSYYGVNSPLHF.

The chain recombines TRBV5-1 with TRBJ1-3; TRBD1 is a possible D gene (6 bases). CDR1 SGHRS and CDR2 YFSETQ come from the germline V gene. This CDR3 contains 17 residues. V lost 4 bases to trimming and J lost 3 bases, with 20 bases between them. The CDR3 loop is CASSPRLGGLSGNTIYF. CDR3 sequence (DNA): TGCGCCAGCAGCCCCAGGTTGGGGGGGCTAAGTGGAAACACCATATATTTT.

The CDR3 DNA reads as TGTGCCAGCAGCTTAGTCGCGGGGCCTTACAATGAGCAGTTCTTC. Residues: CASSLVAGPYNEQFF. The J gene is TRBJ2-1, the V gene TRBV7-2, with D possibly matching TRBD2 (6 bases). The germline gives CDR1 SGHTA, CDR2 FQGNSA. The CDR3 runs to 15 residues. V gave up 1 base and J gave up 4 bases, with 11 bases separating them. The full variable domain, completed using reference TRBV7-2 and TRBJ2-1, is GAGVSQSPSNKVTEKGKDVELRCDPISGHTALYWYRQSLGQGLEFLIYFQGNSAPDKSGLPSDRFSAERTGGSVSTLTIQRTQQEDSAVYLCASSLVAGPYNEQFFGPGTRLTVL.

This sequence joins TRBV10-3 and TRBJ1-5; D gene unclear. The CDR3 length is 12 residues. Germline V CDR1 and CDR2: ENHRY, SYGVKD. Trimming left V 0 bases short and J 6 bases short, with 3 bases between. This CDR3 reads CAISESSQPQHF. CDR3 bases: TGTGCCATCAGTGAGTCGAGTCAGCCCCAGCATTTT.

The chain combines TRBV29-1 with TRBJ1-2; D possibly corresponds to TRBD1 (5 bases). Germline-derived CDR1 and CDR2 are SQVTM and ANQGSEA. CDR3 length equals 12 residues. V was cut by 3 bases and J by 8 bases, with 13 bases left in between. The CDR3, as DNA: TGCAGCGTTGAGGGGGGTTTTGGCGGCTACACCTTC. This encodes CSVEGGFGGYTF.

The chain carries TRBV19 and TRBJ2-1; weak D call: TRBD2 (6 bases). Trimming cost V 2 bases and J 3 bases, with 17 bases left between them. Germline CDR1 reads LNHDA; CDR2 reads SQIVND (reference sequence). This CDR3 has 17 residues. The CDR3 protein is CASSISGSGGVYNEQFF. The CDR3 DNA is TGTGCCAGTAGTATATCAGGGTCGGGCGGGGTCTACAATGAGCAGTTCTTC.

The chain has TRBV12-3 or TRBV12-4 and TRBJ1-1, with a tentative D call TRBD1 (6 bases). The CDR3 spans 12 residues. Trimming took off 1 base at V and 11 bases at J, with 11 bases between the two ends. The CDR3 bases are TGTGCCAGCAGTTTAGGGACAGTGGGCGCTTTCTTT. Encoded protein: CASSLGTVGAFF.

This chain connects TRBV6-2 or TRBV6-3 to TRBJ1-5; 7 positions agree with TRBD1. The trim removed 2 bases at V and 0 bases at J, leaving 7 bases unmatched. The germline V gene has CDR1 MNHEY and CDR2 SVGEGT. CDR3 size: 17 residues. CDR3 sequence: CASSYVRQGFSNQPQHF. The CDR3 bases are TGTGCCAGCAGTTACGTACGACAGGGATTTAGCAATCAGCCCCAGCATTTT.

This chain uses TRBV5-1 with TRBJ2-3; D perhaps matches TRBD2 (6 bases). The V gene lost 0 bases and the J gene lost 2 bases, with 13 bases spanning the gap. Germline V gene lookup returns CDR1 SGHRS and CDR2 YFSETQ. The CDR3 totals 16 residues. This CDR3 reads CASSLGLRGFTDTQYF. In DNA, the CDR3 is TGCGCCAGCAGCTTGGGTTTGCGGGGTTTCACAGATACGCAGTATTTT.

This clone showed up just a few times. The rearrangement uses TRBV7-9 and TRBJ2-7; tentative D call: TRBD1 (5 bases). This CDR3 has 12 amino acids. V lost 1 base and J 7 bases, leaving 8 bases between the germline ends. Germline V gene data show CDR1 as SEHNR and CDR2 as FQNEAQ (reference sequence). The CDR3 DNA reads TGTGCCAGCAGCTTAGGGACACCGGAGCAGTACTTC. It yields the protein CASSLGTPEQYF.

For this clone: This same CDR3 is encoded by further DNA sequences in the sample. This chain connects TRBV18 to TRBJ1-4; D remains ambiguous. CDR1 KGHSH and CDR2 LQKENI come from the germline V gene. This CDR3 has 17 amino acids. Trimming stripped 3 bases from V and 0 bases from J, with 14 bases between. CDR3 sequence reads: CASSPAARTTTNEKLFF. CDR3 DNA sequence: TGTGCCAGCTCACCGGCGGCACGCACCACAACTAATGAAAAACTGTTTTTT.

The gene calls are TRBV4-1 and TRBJ1-1, with 10 bases matching TRBD1. Trimming took 4 bases from V and 4 from J; bases not matched to a gene: 6. Germline CDR1 reads MGHRA; CDR2 reads YSYEKL. This CDR3 spans 15 amino acids. In DNA form, the CDR3 reads TGCGCCAGCAGCCCCCGGGACAGGGGCTTCACTGAAGCTTTCTTT. As protein: CASSPRDRGFTEAFF.

The V gene is TRBV7-2, the J gene TRBJ2-6; perhaps TRBD2 as D (6 bases). The germline V gene has CDR1 SGHTA and CDR2 FQGNSA. Trimming took off 5 bases at V and 4 bases at J, with 12 bases between the two ends. This CDR3 region has 15 residues. The CDR3 region is CASSGGGTGANVLTF. The CDR3 bases are TGTGCCAGCAGCGGTGGAGGGACCGGGGCCAACGTCCTGACTTTC.

The chain joins TRBV6-5 to TRBJ1-2; no reliable D call. V dropped 2 bases and J dropped 3 bases, with 4 bases sitting between them. CDR3 size: 12 residues. The germline V gene has CDR1 MNHEY and CDR2 SVGAGI. The CDR3 DNA reads as TGTGCCAGCAGTTACGACTACTATGGCTACACCTTC. Its translation: CASSYDYYGYTF.

The V and J genes are TRBV19 and TRBJ1-3, with 11 bases matching TRBD1. The V gene's germline CDR1 is LNHDA and CDR2 SQIVND (reference sequence). The CDR3 totals 15 residues. After removal of 5 bases from V and 8 bases from J, the junction contained 8 bases not matched to a gene. The CDR3 spells CASSLPRTGGYTIYF. In DNA, the CDR3 is TGTGCCAGTAGTCTACCCCGGACAGGGGGCTACACCATATATTTT.

The rearrangement joins TRBV7-2 to TRBJ2-3; TRBD2 matches 11 bases. CDR3 length: 17 residues. V lost 2 bases, J lost 2 bases, and 6 bases stayed unmatched. Germline lookup yields CDR1 SGHTA and CDR2 FQGNSA. The CDR3: CASSLSSGGVYTDTQYF. The CDR3 DNA reads as TGTGCCAGCAGCTTAAGTAGCGGGGGGGTCTACACAGATACGCAGTATTTT.

The table lists this clone with a count of one. The chain is built from TRBV21-1 and TRBJ1-1; TRBD1 is the table's D call, not checked against the DNA. TRBV21-1 is recorded as a pseudogene. This CDR3 spans 14 amino acids. This CDR3 reads CASSKGVQGVAAFF. CDR3 nucleotides: TGTGCCAGCAGCAAAGGGGTACAGGGCGTCGCAGCTTTCTTT.

The chain combines TRBV7-9 with TRBJ2-1; 8 bases map to TRBD1. V was pared by 1 base and J by 6 bases, with 2 bases of the junction left unmatched. Germline V gives CDR1 SEHNR, CDR2 FQNEAQ (reference sequence). The CDR3 runs to 14 residues. In DNA form, the CDR3 reads TGTGCCAGCAGCTTAGGACAGGGGATCAATGAGCAGTTCTTC. Protein product: CASSLGQGINEQFF.